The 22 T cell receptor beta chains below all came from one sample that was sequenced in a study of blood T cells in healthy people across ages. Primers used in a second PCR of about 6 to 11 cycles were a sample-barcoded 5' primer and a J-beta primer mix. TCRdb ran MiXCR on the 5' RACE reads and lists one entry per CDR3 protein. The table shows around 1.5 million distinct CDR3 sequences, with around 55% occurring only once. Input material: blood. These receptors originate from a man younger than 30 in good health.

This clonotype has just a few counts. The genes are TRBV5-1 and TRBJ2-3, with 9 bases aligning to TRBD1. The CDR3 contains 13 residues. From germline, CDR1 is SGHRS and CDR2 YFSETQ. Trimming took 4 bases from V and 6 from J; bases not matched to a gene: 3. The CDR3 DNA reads TGCGCCAGCAGCAGGACAGGGGTCGATACGCAGTATTTT. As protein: CASSRTGVDTQYF.

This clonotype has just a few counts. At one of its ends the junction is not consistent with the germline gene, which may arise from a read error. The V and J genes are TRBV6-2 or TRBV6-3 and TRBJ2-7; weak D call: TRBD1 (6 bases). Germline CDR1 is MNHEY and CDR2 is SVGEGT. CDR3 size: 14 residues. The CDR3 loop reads CASRYRDPSSEQYF. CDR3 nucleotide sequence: TGTGCCAGCCGGTACAGGGACCCCTCCTCCGAGCAGTACTTC.

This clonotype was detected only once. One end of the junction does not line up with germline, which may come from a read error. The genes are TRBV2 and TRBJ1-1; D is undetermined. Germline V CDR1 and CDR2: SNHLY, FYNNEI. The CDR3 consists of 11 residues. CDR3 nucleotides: TGTGCCAGCGAACTGAACACTGAACCTTTCTTT. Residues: CASELNTEPFF.

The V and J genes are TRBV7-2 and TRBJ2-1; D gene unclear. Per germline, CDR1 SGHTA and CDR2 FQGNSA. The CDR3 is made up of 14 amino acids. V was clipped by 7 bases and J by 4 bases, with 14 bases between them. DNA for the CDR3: TGTGCCAGCACCCCTTCAGGCAGTTACAATGAGCAGTTCTTC. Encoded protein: CASTPSGSYNEQFF.

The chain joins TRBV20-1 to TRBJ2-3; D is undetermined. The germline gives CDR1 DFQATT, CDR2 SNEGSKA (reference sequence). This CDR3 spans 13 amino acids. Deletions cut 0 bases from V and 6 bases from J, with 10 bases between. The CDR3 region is CSARDMAVDTQYF. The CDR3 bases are TGCAGTGCTAGAGATATGGCAGTGGATACGCAGTATTTT.

The CDR3: CASRVGTLAETQYF. CDR3 DNA sequence: TGTGCCAGCAGAGTCGGGACATTGGCGGAGACCCAGTACTTC. The V and J genes are TRBV3-1 and TRBJ2-5; D might be TRBD1 (6 bases). V was trimmed by 6 bases and J by 5 bases, leaving 16 bases between them. CDR3 length: 14 residues. Germline loops: CDR1 LGHDT, CDR2 YNNKEL (reference sequence).

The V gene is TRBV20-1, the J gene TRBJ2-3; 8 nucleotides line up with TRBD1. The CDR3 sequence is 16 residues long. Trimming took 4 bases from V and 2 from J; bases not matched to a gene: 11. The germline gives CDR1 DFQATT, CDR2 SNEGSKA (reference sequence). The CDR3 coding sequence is TGCAGTGCTACCTCAGGGGGCTCAAGTATCACAGATACGCAGTATTTT. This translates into CSATSGGSSITDTQYF.

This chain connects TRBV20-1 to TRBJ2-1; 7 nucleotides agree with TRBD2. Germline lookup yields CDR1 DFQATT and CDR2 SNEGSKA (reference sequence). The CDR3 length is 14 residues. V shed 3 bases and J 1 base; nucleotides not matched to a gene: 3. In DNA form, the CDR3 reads TGCAGTGCTAGCGGCGGGGGTTCCTACAATGAGCAGTTCTTC. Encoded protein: CSASGGGSYNEQFF.

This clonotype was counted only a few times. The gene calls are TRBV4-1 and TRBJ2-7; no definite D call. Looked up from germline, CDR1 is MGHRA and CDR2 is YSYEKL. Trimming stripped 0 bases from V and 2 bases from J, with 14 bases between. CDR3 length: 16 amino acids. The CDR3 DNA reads TGCGCCAGCAGCCAAGACCCAGGCCAGGCGGCCTACGAGCAGTACTTC. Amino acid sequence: CASSQDPGQAAYEQYF.

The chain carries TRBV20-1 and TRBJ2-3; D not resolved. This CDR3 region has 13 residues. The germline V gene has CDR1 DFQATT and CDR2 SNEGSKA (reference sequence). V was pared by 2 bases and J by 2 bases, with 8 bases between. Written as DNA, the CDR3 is TGCAGTGCTAGACAGGCTACCACAGATACGCAGTATTTT. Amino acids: CSARQATTDTQYF.

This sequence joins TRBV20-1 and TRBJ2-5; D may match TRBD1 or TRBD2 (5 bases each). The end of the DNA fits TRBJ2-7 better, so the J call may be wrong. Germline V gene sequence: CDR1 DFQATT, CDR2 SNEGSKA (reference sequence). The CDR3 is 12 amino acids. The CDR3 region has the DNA TGCAGTGCTAGGGGGGAGCGCTACGAGCAGTACTTC. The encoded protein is CSARGERYEQYF.

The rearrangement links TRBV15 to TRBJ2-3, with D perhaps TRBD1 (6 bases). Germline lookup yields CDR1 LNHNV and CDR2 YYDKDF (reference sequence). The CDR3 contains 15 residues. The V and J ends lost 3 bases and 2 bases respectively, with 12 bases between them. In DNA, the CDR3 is TGTGCCACCAGCAGCCCTCAGGGGTTCACAGATACGCAGTATTTT. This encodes CATSSPQGFTDTQYF.

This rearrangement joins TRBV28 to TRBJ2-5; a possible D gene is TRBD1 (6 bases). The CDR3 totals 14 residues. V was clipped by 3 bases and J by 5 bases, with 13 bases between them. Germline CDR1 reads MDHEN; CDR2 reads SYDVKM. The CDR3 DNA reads TGTGCCAGCAGTTTTGGCAGGGGCTGGGAGACCCAGTACTTC. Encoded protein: CASSFGRGWETQYF.

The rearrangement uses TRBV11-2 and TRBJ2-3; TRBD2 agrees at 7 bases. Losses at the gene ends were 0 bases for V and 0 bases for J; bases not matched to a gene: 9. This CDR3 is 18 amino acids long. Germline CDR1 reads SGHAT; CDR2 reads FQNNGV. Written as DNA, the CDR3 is TGTGCCAGCAGCTTAGAGAGCCCAGCGGGGTACAGCACAGATACGCAGTATTTT. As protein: CASSLESPAGYSTDTQYF.

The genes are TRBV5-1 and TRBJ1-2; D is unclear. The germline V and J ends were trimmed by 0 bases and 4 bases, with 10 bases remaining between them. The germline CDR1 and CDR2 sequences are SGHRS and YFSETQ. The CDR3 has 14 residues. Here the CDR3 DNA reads TGCGCCAGCAGCTTGGTGGTAGACCTCTATGGCTACACCTTC. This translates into CASSLVVDLYGYTF.

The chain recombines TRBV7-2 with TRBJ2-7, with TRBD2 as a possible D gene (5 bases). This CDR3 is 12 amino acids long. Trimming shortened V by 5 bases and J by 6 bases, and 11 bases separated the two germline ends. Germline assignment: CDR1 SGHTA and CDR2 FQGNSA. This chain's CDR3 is CASSQWRSEQYF. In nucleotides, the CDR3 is TGTGCCAGCAGCCAATGGAGGTCCGAGCAGTACTTC.

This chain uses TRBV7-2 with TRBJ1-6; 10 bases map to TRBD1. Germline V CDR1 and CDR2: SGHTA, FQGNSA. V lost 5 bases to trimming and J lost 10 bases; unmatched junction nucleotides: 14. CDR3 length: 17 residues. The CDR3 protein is CASSITGTGARGSPLHF. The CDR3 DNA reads TGTGCCAGCAGCATTACCGGGACAGGGGCCAGGGGATCACCCCTCCACTTT.

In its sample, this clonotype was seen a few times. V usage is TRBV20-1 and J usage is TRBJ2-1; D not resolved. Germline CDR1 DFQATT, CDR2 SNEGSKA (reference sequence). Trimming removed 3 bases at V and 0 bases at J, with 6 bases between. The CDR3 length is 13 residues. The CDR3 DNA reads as TGCAGTGCTAGTGCCTTCTCCTACAATGAGCAGTTCTTC. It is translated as CSASAFSYNEQFF.

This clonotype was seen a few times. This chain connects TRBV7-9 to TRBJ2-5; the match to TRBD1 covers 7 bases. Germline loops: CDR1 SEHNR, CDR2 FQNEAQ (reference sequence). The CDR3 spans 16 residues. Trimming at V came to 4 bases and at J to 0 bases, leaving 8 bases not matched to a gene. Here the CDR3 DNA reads TGTGCCAGCAGCTCGAACAGGGGCCCATACCAAGAGACCCAGTACTTC. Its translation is CASSSNRGPYQETQYF.

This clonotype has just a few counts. The CDR3 DNA reads as TGCAGCGTTGATCTCAGCTATGGCTACACCTTC. It is translated as CSVDLSYGYTF. The chain combines TRBV29-1 with TRBJ1-2; D unclear. CDR1 and CDR2 from the germline V gene are SQVTM and ANQGSEA. The CDR3 runs to 11 residues. The V and J ends lost 3 bases and 4 bases respectively, with 6 bases between them.

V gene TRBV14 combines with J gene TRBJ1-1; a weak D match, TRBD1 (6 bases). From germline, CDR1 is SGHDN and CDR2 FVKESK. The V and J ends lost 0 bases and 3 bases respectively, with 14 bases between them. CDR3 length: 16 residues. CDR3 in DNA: TGTGCCAGCAGCCAAGATCTCGAGGGGGGGGACACTGAAGCTTTCTTT. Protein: CASSQDLEGGDTEAFF.

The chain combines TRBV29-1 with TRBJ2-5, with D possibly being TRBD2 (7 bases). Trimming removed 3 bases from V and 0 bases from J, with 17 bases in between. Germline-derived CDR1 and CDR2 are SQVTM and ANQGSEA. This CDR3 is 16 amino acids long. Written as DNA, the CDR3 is TGCAGCGTTGAGGGCCCTAGGGGGGGAAACCAAGAGACCCAGTACTTC. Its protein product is CSVEGPRGGNQETQYF.